The source of this TCR beta chain is a study of CD8+ T cells in alopecia areata. Study overall: Treated patients were dosed with oral tofacitinib, taking 5 to 10 mg twice daily. Overall study findings and caveats: Clarity of TCR sharing across patients fell short of that in mice, possibly HLA-related. Lesional scalp, especially alopecia totalis/universalis, showed higher clonality than normal scalp. Resident alphabeta T cells of normal skin are also sequenced in scalp samples.

V shed 6 bases, J shed 2 bases, and the junction held 3 bases outside the gene matches. The germline CDR1 and CDR2 sequences are MNHNS and SASEGT. The CDR3 spans 14 residues. Comment on this clone: Antigen: not known.

Following extraction, RNA underwent reverse transcription to cDNA, which served as the sequencing template. TCRdb keeps only in-frame clones here, not all; method: immunoSEQ multiplex PCR. The sample lists 9,000 to 15,000 clones, 61% occurring once. Individuals with alopecia areata gave both lesional scalp punch biopsies and peripheral blood for collection. The sample consisted of skin. The gene calls are TRBV6-1 and TRBJ1-5; 8 bases align to TRBD1. The sequence was obtained from a human donor with alopecia areata. CDR3 protein: CASSPDRGNQPQHF. The CDR3 DNA sequence: TGTGCCAGCAGCCCGGACAGGGGCAATCAGCCCCAGCATTTT.